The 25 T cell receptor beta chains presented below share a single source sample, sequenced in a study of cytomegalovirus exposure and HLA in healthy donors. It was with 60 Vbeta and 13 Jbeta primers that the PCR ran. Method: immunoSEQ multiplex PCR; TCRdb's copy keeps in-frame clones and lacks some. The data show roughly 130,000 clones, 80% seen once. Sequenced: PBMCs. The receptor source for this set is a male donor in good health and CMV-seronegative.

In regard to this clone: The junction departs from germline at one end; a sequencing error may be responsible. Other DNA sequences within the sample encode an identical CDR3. Here the CDR3 reads CASSPRGRSTGELFF. Here the CDR3 DNA reads TGTGCCAGCAGTCCCAGGGGTCGGAGCACCGGGGAGCTATTTTTT. The chain recombines TRBV27 with TRBJ2-2; possibly TRBD1 for D (6 bases). This CDR3 is 15 amino acids long. CDR1 and CDR2 from the germline V gene are MNHEY and SMNVEV (reference sequence).

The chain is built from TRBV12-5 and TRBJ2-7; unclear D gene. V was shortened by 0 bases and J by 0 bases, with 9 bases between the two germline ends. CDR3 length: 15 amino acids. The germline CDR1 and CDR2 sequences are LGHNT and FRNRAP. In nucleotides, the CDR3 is TGTGCTAGTGGTTTGGTACTGGGCTACTCCTACGAGCAGTACTTC. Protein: CASGLVLGYSYEQYF.

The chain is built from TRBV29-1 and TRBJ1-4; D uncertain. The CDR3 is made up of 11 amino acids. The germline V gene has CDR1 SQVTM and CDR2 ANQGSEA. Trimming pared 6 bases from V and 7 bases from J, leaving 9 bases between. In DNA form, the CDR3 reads TGCAGCGTCGCTATCGTTGAAAAACTGTTTTTT. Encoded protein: CSVAIVEKLFF.

CDR3: CASRVPRDRAFF. CDR3 nucleotides: TGTGCCAGCAGAGTACCTAGGGACAGAGCTTTCTTT. The V and J genes are TRBV28 and TRBJ1-1; 7 bases align to TRBD1. With 6 bases clipped from V and 10 bases from J, the junction kept 8 bases outside the gene matches. The CDR3 length is 12 residues. Germline values: CDR1 MDHEN, CDR2 SYDVKM.

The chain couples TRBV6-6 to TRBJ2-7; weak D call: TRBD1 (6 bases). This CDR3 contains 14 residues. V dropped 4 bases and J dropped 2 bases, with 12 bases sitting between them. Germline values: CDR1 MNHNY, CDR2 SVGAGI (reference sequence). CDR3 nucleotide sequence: TGTGCCAGCAGTTTGGACAGCCAGACCTACGAGCAGTACTTC. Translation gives CASSLDSQTYEQYF.

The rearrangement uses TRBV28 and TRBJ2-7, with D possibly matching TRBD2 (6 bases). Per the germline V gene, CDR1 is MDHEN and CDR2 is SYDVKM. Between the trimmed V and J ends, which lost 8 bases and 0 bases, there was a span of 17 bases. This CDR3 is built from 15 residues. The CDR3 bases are TGTGCCAGCTCTGATTTGGGGAGGAGCTCCTACGAGCAGTACTTC. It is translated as CASSDLGRSSYEQYF.

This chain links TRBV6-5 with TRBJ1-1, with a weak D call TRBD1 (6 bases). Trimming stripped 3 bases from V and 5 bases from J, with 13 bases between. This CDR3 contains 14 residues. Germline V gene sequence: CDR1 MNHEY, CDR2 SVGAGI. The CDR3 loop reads CASSYAGRGTEAFF. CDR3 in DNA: TGTGCCAGCAGTTATGCAGGGAGGGGGACTGAAGCTTTCTTT.

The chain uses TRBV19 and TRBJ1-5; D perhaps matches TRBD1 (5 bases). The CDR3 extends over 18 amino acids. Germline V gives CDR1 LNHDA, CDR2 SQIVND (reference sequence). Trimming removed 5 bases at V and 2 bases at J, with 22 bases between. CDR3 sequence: CASSARDSLFLGNQPQHF. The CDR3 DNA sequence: TGTGCCAGTAGTGCCCGGGACTCCCTATTTCTTGGCAATCAGCCCCAGCATTTT. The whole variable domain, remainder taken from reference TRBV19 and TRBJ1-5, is DGGITQSPKYLFRKEGQNVTLSCEQNLNHDAMYWYRQDPGQGLRLIYYSQIVNDFQKGDIAEGYSVSREKKESFPLTVTSAQKNPTAFYLCASSARDSLFLGNQPQHFGDGTRLSIL.

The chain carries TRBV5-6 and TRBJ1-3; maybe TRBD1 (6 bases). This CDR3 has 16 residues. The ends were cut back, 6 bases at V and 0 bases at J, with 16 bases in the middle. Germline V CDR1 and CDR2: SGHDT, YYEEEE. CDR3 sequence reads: CASTPGQFSSGNTIYF. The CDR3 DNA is TGTGCCAGCACCCCCGGACAGTTCTCCTCTGGAAACACCATATATTTT.

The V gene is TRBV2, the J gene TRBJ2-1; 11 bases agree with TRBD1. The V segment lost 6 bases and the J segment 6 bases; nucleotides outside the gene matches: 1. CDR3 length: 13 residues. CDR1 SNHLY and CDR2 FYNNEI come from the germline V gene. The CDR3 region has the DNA TGTGCCAGCAGGGACAGGGGGCCCAATGAGCAGTTCTTC. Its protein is CASRDRGPNEQFF.

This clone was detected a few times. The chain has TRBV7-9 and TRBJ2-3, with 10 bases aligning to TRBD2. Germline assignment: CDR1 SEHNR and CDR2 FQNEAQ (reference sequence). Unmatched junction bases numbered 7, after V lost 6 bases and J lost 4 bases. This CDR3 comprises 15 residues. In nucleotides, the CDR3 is TGTGCCAGCAGGGTGGAGGGACTAGCGTCAGATACGCAGTATTTT. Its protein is CASRVEGLASDTQYF.

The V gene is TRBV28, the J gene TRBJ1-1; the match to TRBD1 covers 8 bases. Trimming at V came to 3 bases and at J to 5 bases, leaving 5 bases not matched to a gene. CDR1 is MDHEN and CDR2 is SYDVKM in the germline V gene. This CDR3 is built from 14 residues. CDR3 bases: TGTGCCAGCAGTTTCACCACAGGGGGGACTGAAGCTTTCTTT. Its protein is CASSFTTGGTEAFF.

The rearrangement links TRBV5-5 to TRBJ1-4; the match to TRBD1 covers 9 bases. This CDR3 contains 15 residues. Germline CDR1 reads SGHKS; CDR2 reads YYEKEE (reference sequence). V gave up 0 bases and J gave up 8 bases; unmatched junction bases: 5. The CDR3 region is CASSLARTGAEKLFF. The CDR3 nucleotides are TGTGCCAGCAGCTTGGCAAGGACAGGGGCCGAAAAACTGTTTTTT.

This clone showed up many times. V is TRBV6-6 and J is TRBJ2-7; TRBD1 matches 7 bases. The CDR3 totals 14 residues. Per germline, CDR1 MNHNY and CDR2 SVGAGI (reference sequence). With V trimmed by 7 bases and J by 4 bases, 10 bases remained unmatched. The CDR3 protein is CASNPQGSLYEQYF. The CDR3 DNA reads TGTGCCAGCAATCCACAGGGGTCCCTATACGAGCAGTACTTC.

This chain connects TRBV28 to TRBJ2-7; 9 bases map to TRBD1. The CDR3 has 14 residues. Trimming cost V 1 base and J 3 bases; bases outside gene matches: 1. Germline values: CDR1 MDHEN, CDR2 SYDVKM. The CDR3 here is CASSLSGQGYEQYF. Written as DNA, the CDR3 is TGTGCCAGCAGTTTATCGGGACAGGGCTACGAGCAGTACTTC.

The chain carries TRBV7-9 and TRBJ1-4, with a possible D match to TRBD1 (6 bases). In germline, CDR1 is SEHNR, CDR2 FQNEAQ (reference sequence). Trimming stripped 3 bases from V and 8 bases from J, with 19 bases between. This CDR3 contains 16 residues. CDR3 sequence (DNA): TGTGCCAGCAGCTTTAATAACAGGGCTGTGGGAGAAAAACTGTTTTTT. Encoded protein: CASSFNNRAVGEKLFF.

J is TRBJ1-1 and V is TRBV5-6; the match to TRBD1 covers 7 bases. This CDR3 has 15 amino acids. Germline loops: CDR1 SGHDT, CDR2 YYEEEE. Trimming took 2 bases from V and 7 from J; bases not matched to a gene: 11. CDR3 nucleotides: TGTGCCAGCAGCTTACAGGGGCCACAACATAGTGAAGCTTTCTTT. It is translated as CASSLQGPQHSEAFF.

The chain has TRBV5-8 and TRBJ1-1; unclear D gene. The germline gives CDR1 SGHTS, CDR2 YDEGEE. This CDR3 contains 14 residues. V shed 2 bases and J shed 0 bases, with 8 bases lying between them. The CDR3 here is CASSLTRMNTEAFF. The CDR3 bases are TGTGCCAGCAGCTTAACAAGAATGAACACTGAAGCTTTCTTT. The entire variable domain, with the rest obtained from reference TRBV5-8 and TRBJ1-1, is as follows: EAGVTQSPTHLIKTRGQQATLRCSPISGHTSVYWYQQALGLGLQFLLWYDEGEERNRGNFPPRFSGRQFPNYSSELNVNALELEDSALYLCASSLTRMNTEAFFGQGTRLTVV.

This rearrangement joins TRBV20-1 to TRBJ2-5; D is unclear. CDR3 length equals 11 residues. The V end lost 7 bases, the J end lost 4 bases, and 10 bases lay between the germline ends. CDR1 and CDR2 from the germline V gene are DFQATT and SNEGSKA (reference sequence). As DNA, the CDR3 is TGCAGTGTACGGCCAGGAGAGACCCAGTACTTC. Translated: CSVRPGETQYF.

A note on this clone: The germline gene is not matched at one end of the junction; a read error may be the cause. The CDR3 protein is CASSLNPDSLSGANVPTF. CDR3 nucleotide sequence: TGCGCCAGCAGTTTGAACCCGGACAGCCTCTCTGGGGCCAACGTCCCGACTTTC. This chain uses TRBV5-1 with TRBJ2-6; the D gene is possibly TRBD1 (6 bases). CDR3 length equals 18 residues. Germline CDR1 and CDR2: SGHRS and YFSETQ.

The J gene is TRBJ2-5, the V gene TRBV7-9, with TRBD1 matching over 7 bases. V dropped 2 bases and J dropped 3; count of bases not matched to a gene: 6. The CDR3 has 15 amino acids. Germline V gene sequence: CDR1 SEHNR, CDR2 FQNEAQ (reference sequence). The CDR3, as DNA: TGTGCCAGCAGCTTACGGACAGGTTTTGAAGAGACCCAGTACTTC. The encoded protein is CASSLRTGFEETQYF.

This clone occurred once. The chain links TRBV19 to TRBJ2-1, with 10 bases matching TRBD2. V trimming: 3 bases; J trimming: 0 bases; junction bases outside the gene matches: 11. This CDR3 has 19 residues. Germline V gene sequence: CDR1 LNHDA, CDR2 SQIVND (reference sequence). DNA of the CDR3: TGTGCCAGTAGTATGGGTAGCGGGGGGTACTTTAGCTCCTACAATGAGCAGTTCTTC. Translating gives CASSMGSGGYFSSYNEQFF.

The CDR3 here is CASSFWTSRTEQFF. The CDR3 nucleotides are TGTGCCAGCAGCTTCTGGACTAGCAGAACTGAGCAGTTCTTC. The rearrangement joins TRBV7-2 to TRBJ2-1; 8 bases align to TRBD2. The CDR3 totals 14 residues. The J segment lost 9 bases and the V segment lost 3 bases, leaving 7 bases of the junction unmatched. Germline V gene sequence: CDR1 SGHTA, CDR2 FQGNSA.

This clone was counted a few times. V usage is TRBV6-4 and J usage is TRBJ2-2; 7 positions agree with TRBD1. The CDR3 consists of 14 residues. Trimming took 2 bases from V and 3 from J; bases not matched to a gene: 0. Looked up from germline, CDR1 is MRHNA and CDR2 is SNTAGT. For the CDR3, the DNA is TGTGCCAGCAGTGACAGGGGGCACACCGGGGAGCTGTTTTTT. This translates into CASSDRGHTGELFF.

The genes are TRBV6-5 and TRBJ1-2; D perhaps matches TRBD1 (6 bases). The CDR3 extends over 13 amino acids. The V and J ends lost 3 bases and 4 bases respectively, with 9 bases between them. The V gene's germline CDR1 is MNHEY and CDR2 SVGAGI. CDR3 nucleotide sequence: TGTGCCAGCAGTTATAACAGGGTCTATGGCTACACCTTC. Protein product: CASSYNRVYGYTF.